This T cell receptor (beta chain) was identified during a study of cytomegalovirus exposure and HLA in healthy donors. PCR used 60 Vbeta primers and 13 Jbeta primers. The method was immunoSEQ multiplex PCR; TCRdb's version includes in-frame clones alone and lacks a portion of them. Of roughly 100,000 clones in the sample, roughly 15% are singletons; the top ten hold roughly 0.8%. Germline values: CDR1 DFQATT, CDR2 SNEGSKA (reference sequence). The CDR3 consists of 11 residues. Trimming stripped 1 base from V and 5 bases from J, with 5 bases between. With respect to this clone: No antigen is known for it.

General observations from the study: The HLA-A and HLA-B alleles of most subjects were reportedly predicted accurately from TCR beta sequences. Cytomegalovirus-associated status was assigned to some 180 TCR beta chains. Clonal expansion was found to be greater in HLA-associated TCR beta chains than in equally common others in a later analysis. Data from an earlier analysis indicated that most TCR beta V segments were productive either about 90% or about 30% of the time.

The chain carries TRBV20-1 and TRBJ2-5; D ambiguous. Sequenced material: PBMCs. The clonotype comes from a female donor in good health and CMV-seronegative. CDR3 residues: CSARARETQYF. In DNA, the CDR3 is TGCAGTGCTAGAGCTCGGGAGACCCAGTACTTC.